This is a list of T cell receptor beta chains from one sample in a study of blood T cell repertoires in COVID-19. Method: immunoSEQ multiplex PCR; TCRdb's copy keeps in-frame clones and lacks some. The sample has a few hundred thousand clones; more than 75% are singletons. The sample was PBMCs or T cells enriched from blood (not recorded which). The receptors were sampled from a woman aged 35 to 49 who had recovered from COVID-19. The CDR3 runs from the conserved cysteine through the conserved F or W. D genes are given only for firm matches. The size field is filled for only some rows; it gives once, few, many or a size class.

d_gene,v_gene,j_gene,abundance,CDR3nt,CDR3aa
TRBD1,TRBV6-1,TRBJ2-1,NA,TGTGCCAGCAGTGAAGAGGACAGGTCGTACAATGAGCAGTTCTTC,CASSEEDRSYNEQFF
NA,TRBV12-3/TRBV12-4,TRBJ1-1,NA,TGTGCCAGCAGTTTGGGGGGGAACACTGAAGCTTTCTTT,CASSLGGNTEAFF
NA,TRBV28,TRBJ1-2,NA,TGTGCCAGCAGTGGCCCCGGGGGGAAGGATTATTATGGCTACACCTTC,CASSGPGGKDYYGYTF
NA,TRBV25-1,TRBJ1-1,NA,TGTGCCAGCAGTGAATCCCCGGGGTTGAGGACTGAAGCTTTCTTT,CASSESPGLRTEAFF
NA,TRBV6-1,TRBJ1-2,NA,TGTGCCAGCAGTGAAGCTCGTGGCTACACCTTC,CASSEARGYTF
TRBD1,TRBV7-9,TRBJ2-5,NA,TGTGCCAGCAGCTTGGGACAGATAGAGACCCAGTACTTC,CASSLGQIETQYF
TRBD2,TRBV24-1,TRBJ2-2,NA,TGTGCCACCAGTGATTCTTCAGGACTAGCGGGAGGTTCCGGGGAGCTGTTTTTT,CATSDSSGLAGGSGELFF
NA,TRBV6-5,TRBJ1-5,NA,TGTGCCAGCGGAGTAGGTTTGGCCTCCAATCAGCCCCAGCATTTT,CASGVGLASNQPQHF
NA,TRBV27,TRBJ2-1,NA,TGTGCCAGCAGTTTATCGGCAGGGCGCTCCTACAATGAGCAGTTCTTC,CASSLSAGRSYNEQFF
NA,TRBV6-5,TRBJ1-5,NA,TGTGCCAGCACTGGAGGGGCGATTTTAAATCAGCCCCAGCATTTT,CASTGGAILNQPQHF
NA,TRBV3-1/TRBV3-2,TRBJ1-4,NA,TGTGCCAGCAGCTCCCGTGGGAGGGATGAAAAACTGTTTTTT,CASSSRGRDEKLFF
TRBD1,TRBV5-5,TRBJ2-1,NA,TGTGCCAGCAGCTTCCCCAGGGGGCCCAATGAGCAGTTCTTC,CASSFPRGPNEQFF
NA,TRBV30,TRBJ1-5,NA,TGTGCCTGCACCAAATGGGGCGCGGGCAATCAGCCCCAGCATTTT,CACTKWGAGNQPQHF
TRBD2,TRBV6-2/TRBV6-3,TRBJ2-1,NA,TGTGCCAGCAGTTCTTATCTCTTACGAGCGGGAGGGCCCACCTACAATGAGCAGTTCTTC,CASSSYLLRAGGPTYNEQFF
NA,TRBV24-1,TRBJ2-3,NA,TGTGCCACCAGTGATTTGCAGGGGCAGGGGTCAGTCGTCACAGATACGCAGTATTTT,CATSDLQGQGSVVTDTQYF
NA,TRBV10-2,TRBJ2-7,few,TGCGCCAGCAGCCGCTTAGACACGTCCTACGAGCAGTACTTC,CASSRLDTSYEQYF
NA,TRBV9,TRBJ2-5,NA,TGTGCCAGCAGCGTAGGTTTGCGGCAGTACCAAGAGACCCAGTACTTC,CASSVGLRQYQETQYF
TRBD1,TRBV19,TRBJ2-4,NA,TGTGCCAGTAGTATAGCGCCGGGACAGCAAAACATTCAGTACTTC,CASSIAPGQQNIQYF
TRBD2,TRBV7-9,TRBJ2-5,NA,TGTGCCAGCAGCTTTCCCCTACGGGAGGGCCGGGGAAGAGAGACCCAGTACTTC,CASSFPLREGRGRETQYF
NA,TRBV28,TRBJ1-3,NA,TGTGCCAGCAGTCTAGCGAACTCTGGAAACACCATATATTTT,CASSLANSGNTIYF
NA,TRBV5-1,TRBJ2-1,NA,TGCGCCAGCAGCTTGGAGGGGGATGAGCAGTTCTTC,CASSLEGDEQFF
TRBD1,TRBV29-1,TRBJ2-1,NA,TGCAGCGTTGAAGTTTGGCAGGGGGCACTTTGGGAAGACAATGAGCAGTTCTTC,CSVEVWQGALWEDNEQFF
TRBD1,TRBV5-4,TRBJ2-2,NA,TGTGCCAGCAGCGCGGATCCGGACAGGGTCACCGGGGAGCTGTTTTTT,CASSADPDRVTGELFF
TRBD1,TRBV10-2,TRBJ2-7,NA,TGCGCCAGCAGCGCGGACAGGTTTTACGAGCAGTACTTC,CASSADRFYEQYF
NA,TRBV15,TRBJ2-5,NA,TGTGCCACCAGCAGACGGAGGGGGGGAGACCCCCAAGAGACCCAGTACTTC,CATSRRRGGDPQETQYF
NA,TRBV19,TRBJ1-5,NA,TGTGCCAGTACCTCGACAGTAAATCAGCCCCAGCATTTT,CASTSTVNQPQHF
TRBD2,TRBV27,TRBJ2-7,NA,TGTGCCAGCAGTCCCCGGACTAGAGCCCACGAGCAGTACTTC,CASSPRTRAHEQYF
NA,TRBV7-2,TRBJ1-3,NA,TGTGCCAGCAGCCGTCCGAGCTCTGGAAACACCATATATTTT,CASSRPSSGNTIYF
NA,TRBV9,TRBJ1-2,NA,TGTGCCAGCAGCGTAGTGGGAGGAGGGGGCTACACCTTC,CASSVVGGGGYTF
NA,TRBV6-5,TRBJ1-2,NA,TGTGCCAGCAGTTACTCTCGGGGGAAGTATGGCTACACCTTC,CASSYSRGKYGYTF
NA,TRBV5-1,TRBJ2-2,NA,TGCGCCAGCAGCTTGAGCGGTAGAGCGAACACCGGGGAGCTGTTTTTT,CASSLSGRANTGELFF
TRBD1,TRBV6-5,TRBJ1-2,once,TGTGCCAGCAGCATCGACAGGGGCAGAAACTATGGCTACACCTTC,CASSIDRGRNYGYTF
TRBD1,TRBV7-8,TRBJ1-2,once,TGTGCCAGCAGCTTAGCGGGTCCTAGGCAGGGGGACTATGGCTACACCTTC,CASSLAGPRQGDYGYTF
NA,TRBV6-2/TRBV6-3,TRBJ2-5,NA,TGTGCCAGCAGTTGGCACAGGCAAGAGACCCAGTACTTC,CASSWHRQETQYF
TRBD1,TRBV5-4,TRBJ2-2,NA,TGTGCCAGCAGACCCGACAGGGACGTCGGGGAGCTGTTTTTT,CASRPDRDVGELFF
NA,TRBV7-6,TRBJ2-7,once,TGTGCCAGCAGCTTAAGCTCGACTAGTTCCTACGAGCAGTACTTC,CASSLSSTSSYEQYF
TRBD2,TRBV18,TRBJ2-3,NA,TGTGCCAGCTCACCACCGGGGGGGATTACAGATACGCAGTATTTT,CASSPPGGITDTQYF